The 28 T cell receptor beta chains below were found in one sample sequenced in a study of identical twins. TCRdb re-called the 5' RACE reads through MiXCR, storing one row per CDR3 protein. The sample lists over 200,000 distinct CDR3 sequences; about 6.7% were seen once. These sequences were also reported in another study, on T cells expressing NK-cell markers.

The specimen sequenced was CD8+ T cells sorted from blood. Receptor source: a woman aged 18-29 years in good health.

At least ten counts were recorded for this clonotype. The chain couples TRBV5-6 to TRBJ2-4; D is unresolved. The ends were cut back, 6 bases at V and 0 bases at J, with 7 bases in the middle. Germline-derived CDR1 and CDR2 are SGHDT and YYEEEE. The CDR3 has 13 residues. The CDR3, as DNA: TGTGCCAGCACCAAGCTAGCCAAAAACATTCAGTACTTC. Its translation: CASTKLAKNIQYF.

The table lists this clonotype with many counts. One end of the junction varies from germline; a read error may be responsible. This sequence joins TRBV7-2 and TRBJ2-3, with D hard to call. This CDR3 spans 14 amino acids. Germline loops: CDR1 SGHTA, CDR2 FQGNSA. CDR3 residues: CASSQLSGTDTQYF. In nucleotides, the CDR3 is TGTGCCAGCAGCCAGCTGTCTGGCACCGATACGCAGTATTTT.

This chain joins TRBV12-3 or TRBV12-4 and TRBJ2-3, with D uncertain. Trimming shortened V by 6 bases and J by 3 bases, and 10 bases separated the two germline ends. The CDR3 length is 13 residues. As DNA, the CDR3 is TGTGCCAGCAGCATGTCCGTTACAGATACGCAGTATTTT. This encodes CASSMSVTDTQYF.

There are a few counts of this clonotype. The V gene is TRBV15, the J gene TRBJ1-2, with 7 positions matching TRBD1. J was trimmed by 3 bases and V by 0 bases; bases with no gene match: 7. Germline CDR1 and CDR2: LNHNV and YYDKDF (reference sequence). This CDR3 contains 16 residues. The CDR3 is CATSRDTGADHYGYTF. The CDR3 nucleotides are TGTGCCACCAGCAGAGATACAGGGGCCGACCACTATGGCTACACCTTC.

The CDR3 is CASSVGRGSSPLHF. The CDR3 bases are TGTGCCAGCAGCGTAGGACGTGGGAGTTCACCCCTCCACTTT. The chain uses TRBV9 and TRBJ1-6, with unresolved D. Germline V gives CDR1 SGDLS, CDR2 YYNGEE. This CDR3 contains 14 residues. V shed 0 bases and J shed 9 bases, with 10 bases lying between them.

The gene calls are TRBV3-1 and TRBJ2-7; tentatively, D is TRBD1 (6 bases). The V end was cut by 0 bases, the J end by 2 bases, with 11 bases between. This CDR3 region has 15 residues. CDR1 is LGHDT, CDR2 YNNKEL, per germline (reference sequence). As DNA, the CDR3 is TGTGCCAGCAGCCAAGACCAGGGGCCACCCTACGAGCAGTACTTC. It codes for CASSQDQGPPYEQYF.

The V and J genes are TRBV5-1 and TRBJ1-3, with no clear D. With 6 bases removed from V and 0 bases from J, the gap between germline ends came to 22 bases. The CDR3 is made up of 18 amino acids. CDR1 SGHRS and CDR2 YFSETQ come from the germline V gene. The CDR3 here is CASMRAFMTVHSGNTIYF. The CDR3 nucleotides are TGCGCCAGCATGCGGGCGTTCATGACGGTTCACTCTGGAAACACCATATATTTT.

V and J are TRBV4-1 and TRBJ2-1; 10 bases are shared with TRBD1. V shed 4 bases, J shed 15 bases, and the junction held 6 bases outside the gene matches. The CDR3 totals 12 residues. Germline V gives CDR1 MGHRA, CDR2 YSYEKL. The CDR3 sequence: CASSPGTGDLFF. Written as DNA, the CDR3 is TGCGCCAGCAGCCCCGGGACAGGGGATCTGTTCTTC.

This clonotype was detected only a few times. The V gene is TRBV27, the J gene TRBJ2-5; unclear D gene. V was shortened by 4 bases and J by 5 bases, with 17 bases between the two germline ends. Germline values: CDR1 MNHEY, CDR2 SMNVEV (reference sequence). There are 15 residues in the CDR3. The chain's CDR3 is CASSYTGTQRETQYF. DNA for the CDR3: TGTGCCAGCAGTTACACCGGCACACAAAGGGAGACCCAGTACTTC.

The table lists this clonotype with a few counts. This chain uses TRBV27 with TRBJ2-7, with D perhaps TRBD2 (6 bases). Trimming took 5 bases from V and 2 from J, leaving 16 bases between them. The CDR3 length is 15 residues. Germline-derived CDR1 and CDR2 are MNHEY and SMNVEV (reference sequence). The CDR3 DNA is TGTGCCAGCAGTCCGGCGGGGTCCTCGACCTACGAGCAGTACTTC. Amino acid sequence: CASSPAGSSTYEQYF.

This clonotype was recorded many times. DNA for the CDR3: TGCGCCAGCAGGGAGGGTTACGAGCAGTACTTC. Its translation is CASREGYEQYF. V is TRBV10-2 and J is TRBJ2-7; a weak D match, TRBD2 (6 bases). The CDR3 has 11 residues. V was trimmed by 6 bases and J by 4 bases, leaving 7 bases between them. In germline, CDR1 is WSHSY, CDR2 SAAADI.

The chain combines TRBV9 with TRBJ2-7; D is tentatively TRBD1 or TRBD2 (5 bases each). There are 13 residues in the CDR3. V lost 7 bases and J 3 bases, leaving 14 bases between the germline ends. CDR1 SGDLS and CDR2 YYNGEE come from the germline V gene. This CDR3 is CASGSGTGYEQYF. CDR3 DNA sequence: TGTGCCAGCGGATCAGGGACCGGCTACGAGCAGTACTTC.

This clonotype occurred a few times. J is TRBJ2-7 and V is TRBV19; TRBD2 agrees at 8 bases. Unmatched junction bases numbered 4, after V lost 3 bases and J lost 3 bases. Germline CDR1 and CDR2: LNHDA and SQIVND (reference sequence). The length of the CDR3 is 14 residues. The CDR3 DNA is TGTGCCAGTAGTATGGCAGCGGGGGTCTACGAGCAGTACTTC. This gives the protein CASSMAAGVYEQYF.

This clonotype was observed at least ten times. This chain uses TRBV29-1 with TRBJ1-2; D is unresolved. The CDR3 has 13 residues. In germline, CDR1 is SQVTM, CDR2 ANQGSEA. DNA for the CDR3: TGCACCCGCGTCGAGGATCGAGGGTCTGGCTACACCTTC. Translation gives CTRVEDRGSGYTF.

This clonotype was seen more than once but under ten times. The chain combines TRBV5-1 with TRBJ2-1; perhaps D is TRBD1 or TRBD2 (5 bases each). The CDR3 length is 14 residues. Deletions cut 4 bases from V and 14 bases from J, with 22 bases between. Germline CDR1 is SGHRS and CDR2 is YFSETQ. The CDR3 spells CASSTLPRAGGEFF. For the CDR3, the DNA is TGCGCCAGCAGCACCCTGCCCAGGGCCGGAGGCGAGTTCTTC.

The chain employs TRBV4-1 and TRBJ2-5; 7 nucleotides line up with TRBD2. The CDR3 is 16 amino acids. V was pared by 3 bases and J by 2 bases, with 9 bases of the junction left unmatched. Germline CDR1 is MGHRA and CDR2 is YSYEKL. The CDR3 DNA sequence: TGCGCCAGCAGCCACCCCGGGGGGTACCATCAAGAGACCCAGTACTTC. Amino acid sequence: CASSHPGGYHQETQYF.

This chain connects TRBV5-1 to TRBJ2-2; 7 nucleotides align to TRBD2. The CDR3 has 17 residues. Germline V lookup: CDR1 SGHRS, CDR2 YFSETQ. The V and J ends lost 3 bases and 1 base, in that order; junction bases with no gene match: 9. The CDR3 region has the DNA TGCGCCAGCAGCTCCGGTCTAGCGGCAAGGAACACCGGGGAGCTGTTTTTT. Protein: CASSSGLAARNTGELFF.

A few counts support this clonotype. This sequence joins TRBV20-1 and TRBJ2-1, with D perhaps TRBD2 (5 bases). The CDR3 has 15 amino acids. Germline loops: CDR1 DFQATT, CDR2 SNEGSKA (reference sequence). V lost 5 bases, J lost 0 bases, and 14 bases lay in between. The CDR3 DNA sequence: TGCAGTGCTCCTCCTCAAGCGGACTCCTACAATGAGCAGTTCTTC. It codes for CSAPPQADSYNEQFF.

The chain is built from TRBV9 and TRBJ2-2; 10 bases are a match to TRBD2. The CDR3 spans 18 residues. With V trimmed by 4 bases and J by 7 bases, 16 bases remained unmatched. Germline V gene lookup returns CDR1 SGDLS and CDR2 YYNGEE. Written as DNA, the CDR3 is TGTGCCAGCAGCCCCTTGGGAACTAGCGGGACCAAGGTCGGGGAGCTGTTTTTT. The encoded protein is CASSPLGTSGTKVGELFF.

The sample holds a few counts of this clonotype. The chain employs TRBV21-1 and TRBJ2-7; TRBD1, the table's D call, lacks a check against the DNA. TRBV21-1 is marked as a pseudogene. This CDR3 region has 17 residues. DNA for the CDR3: TGTGCCAGCAGCACCCCGGACCGGGACAGGGAGGCCCTCGGGCAGTACTTC. Its protein product is CASSTPDRDREALGQYF.

The V gene is TRBV12-3 or TRBV12-4, the J gene TRBJ2-1, with 16 positions matching TRBD2. Trimming removed 6 bases from V and 7 bases from J; junction bases left unmatched: 18. CDR3 length: 20 amino acids. The CDR3 region is CASRLSSGLAGGPRGNEQFF. The CDR3 DNA reads as TGTGCCAGCAGATTATCCTCGGGACTAGCGGGGGGGCCGAGGGGGAATGAGCAGTTCTTC.

This clonotype was counted ten times or more. The chain links TRBV20-1 to TRBJ2-7; 7 nucleotides align to TRBD2. Germline V gene lookup returns CDR1 DFQATT and CDR2 SNEGSKA (reference sequence). The CDR3 totals 12 residues. The CDR3 region is CSSGGGSYEQYF. The CDR3 DNA reads TGCAGCTCGGGGGGTGGATCCTACGAGCAGTACTTC.

This clonotype was detected only a few times. The chain employs TRBV20-1 and TRBJ2-7, with D perhaps matching TRBD2 (5 bases). The germline gives CDR1 DFQATT, CDR2 SNEGSKA (reference sequence). Trimming shortened V by 0 bases and J by 0 bases, and 12 bases separated the two germline ends. This CDR3 has 15 residues. The CDR3 DNA follows: TGCAGTGCTAGAGATTTAGCGAGGAGCTCCTACGAGCAGTACTTC. It is translated as CSARDLARSSYEQYF.

The CDR3 spells CASSPMGYEQYF. The CDR3 region has the DNA TGTGCCAGCAGCCCAATGGGTTACGAGCAGTACTTC. J is TRBJ2-7 and V is TRBV14; D unclear. Germline lookup yields CDR1 SGHDN and CDR2 FVKESK. The V gene lost 4 bases and the J gene lost 4 bases, with 8 bases spanning the gap. This CDR3 has 12 residues.

The sample holds a few counts of this clonotype. V and J are TRBV29-1 and TRBJ1-2; D ambiguous. The CDR3 extends over 12 amino acids. Trimming shortened V by 6 bases and J by 4 bases, and 12 bases separated the two germline ends. Germline CDR1 and CDR2: SQVTM and ANQGSEA. CDR3 sequence: CSVDSGSYGYTF. In nucleotides, the CDR3 is TGCAGCGTAGACTCGGGGAGCTATGGCTACACCTTC.

This clonotype was detected ten times or more. The rearrangement joins TRBV3-1 to TRBJ1-1; D may be TRBD1 (5 bases). Germline V gene data show CDR1 as LGHDT and CDR2 as YNNKEL (reference sequence). The ends were cut back, 0 bases at V and 3 bases at J, with 11 bases in the middle. The CDR3 spans 15 residues. CDR3 amino acids: CASSQEWDQYTEAFF. The CDR3 DNA sequence: TGTGCCAGCAGCCAAGAGTGGGACCAGTACACTGAAGCTTTCTTT. The full variable domain, in which reference TRBV3-1 and TRBJ1-1 provide the parts outside the CDR3, is DTAVSQTPKYLVTQMGNDKSIKCEQNLGHDTMYWYKQDSKKFLKIMFSYNNKELIINETVPNRFSPKSPDKAHLNLHINSLELGDSAVYFCASSQEWDQYTEAFFGQGTRLTVV.

This clonotype has at least ten counts. The genes are TRBV12-3 or TRBV12-4 and TRBJ2-7; D may match TRBD1 or TRBD2 (5 bases each). Trimming cost V 6 bases and J 6 bases, with 9 bases left between them. The length of the CDR3 is 11 residues. CDR3 nucleotide sequence: TGTGCCAGCAGCTTTGGGGGCGAGCAGTACTTC. Its translation: CASSFGGEQYF.

The CDR3 DNA sequence: TGTGCCAGCAGTTTTAACTACAGGGGGTCCTACGAGCAGTACTTC. Protein product: CASSFNYRGSYEQYF. The rearrangement links TRBV6-5 to TRBJ2-7; 8 bases fit TRBD1. Trimming at V came to 4 bases and at J to 1 base, leaving 6 bases not matched to a gene. The V gene's germline CDR1 is MNHEY and CDR2 SVGAGI. The CDR3 runs 15 residues.